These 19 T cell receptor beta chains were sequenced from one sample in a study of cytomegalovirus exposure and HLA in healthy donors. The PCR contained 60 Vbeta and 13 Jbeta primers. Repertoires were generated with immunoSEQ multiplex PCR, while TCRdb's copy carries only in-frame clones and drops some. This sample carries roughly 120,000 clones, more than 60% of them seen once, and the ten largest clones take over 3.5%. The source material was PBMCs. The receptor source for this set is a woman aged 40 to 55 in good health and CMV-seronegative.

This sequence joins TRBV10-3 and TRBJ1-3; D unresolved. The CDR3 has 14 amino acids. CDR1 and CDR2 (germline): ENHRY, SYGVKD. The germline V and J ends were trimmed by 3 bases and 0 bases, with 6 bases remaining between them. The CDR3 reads CAISDGVSGNTIYF. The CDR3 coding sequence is TGTGCCATCAGTGACGGAGTCTCTGGAAACACCATATATTTT.

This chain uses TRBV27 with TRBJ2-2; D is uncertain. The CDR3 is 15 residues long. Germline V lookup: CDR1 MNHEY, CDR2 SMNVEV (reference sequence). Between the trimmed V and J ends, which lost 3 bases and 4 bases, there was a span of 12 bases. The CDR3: CASSLGPMPTGELFF. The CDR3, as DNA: TGTGCCAGCAGTTTGGGCCCCATGCCCACCGGGGAGCTGTTTTTT.

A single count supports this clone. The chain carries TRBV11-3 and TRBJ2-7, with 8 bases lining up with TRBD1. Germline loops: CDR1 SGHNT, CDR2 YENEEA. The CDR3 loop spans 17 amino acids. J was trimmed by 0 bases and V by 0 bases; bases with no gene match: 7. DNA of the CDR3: TGTGCCAGCAGCTTAGAGGGACAGGCCTACGACTCCTACGAGCAGTACTTC. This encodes CASSLEGQAYDSYEQYF. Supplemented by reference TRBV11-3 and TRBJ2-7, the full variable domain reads EAGVVQSPRYKIIEKKQPVAFWCNPISGHNTLYWYLQNLGQGPELLIRYENEEAVDDSQLPKDRFSAERLKGVDSTLKIQPAELGDSAVYLCASSLEGQAYDSYEQYFGPGTRLTVT.

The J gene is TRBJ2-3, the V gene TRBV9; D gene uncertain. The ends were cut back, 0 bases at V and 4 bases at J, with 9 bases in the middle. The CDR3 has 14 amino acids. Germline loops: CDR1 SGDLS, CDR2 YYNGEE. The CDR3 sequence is CASSVATRADTQYF. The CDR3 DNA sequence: TGTGCCAGCAGCGTAGCTACCCGGGCAGATACGCAGTATTTT.

CDR3 coding DNA: TGTGCCAGCAGCCAAGACGGGCGGGGGAGCTACGAGCAGTACTTC. It encodes CASSQDGRGSYEQYF. This chain uses TRBV4-2 with TRBJ2-7; TRBD2 agrees at 7 bases. Trimming at V came to 0 bases and at J to 3 bases, leaving 5 bases not matched to a gene. From germline, CDR1 is LGHNA and CDR2 YNFKEQ. The CDR3 length is 15 residues.

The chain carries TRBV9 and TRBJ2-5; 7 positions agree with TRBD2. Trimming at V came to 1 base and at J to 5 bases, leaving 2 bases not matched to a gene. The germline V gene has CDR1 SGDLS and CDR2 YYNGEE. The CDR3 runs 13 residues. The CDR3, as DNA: TGTGCCAGCAGCGTATCCGGGAGGGAGACCCAGTACTTC. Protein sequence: CASSVSGRETQYF.

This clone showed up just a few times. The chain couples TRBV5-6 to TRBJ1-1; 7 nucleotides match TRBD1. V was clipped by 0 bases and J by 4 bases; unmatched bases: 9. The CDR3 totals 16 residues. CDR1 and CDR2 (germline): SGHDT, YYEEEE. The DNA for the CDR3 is TGTGCCAGCAGCTTGGGTGACAGGGTATGGTCCACTGAAGCTTTCTTT. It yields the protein CASSLGDRVWSTEAFF.

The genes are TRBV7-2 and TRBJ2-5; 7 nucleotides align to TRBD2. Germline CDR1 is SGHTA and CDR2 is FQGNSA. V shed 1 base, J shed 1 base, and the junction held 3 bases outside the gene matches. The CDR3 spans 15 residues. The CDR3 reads CASSLGGGGQETQYF. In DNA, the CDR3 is TGTGCCAGCAGCTTAGGGGGCGGGGGCCAAGAGACCCAGTACTTC.

The CDR3 bases are TGCAGCGTTGAGGCTTATGGGACAGGGTCCTATGGCTACACCTTC. It translates to CSVEAYGTGSYGYTF. V is TRBV29-1 and J is TRBJ1-2; 9 nucleotides agree with TRBD1. The CDR3 consists of 15 residues. Germline CDR1 SQVTM, CDR2 ANQGSEA. V was clipped by 3 bases and J by 4 bases; unmatched bases: 9.

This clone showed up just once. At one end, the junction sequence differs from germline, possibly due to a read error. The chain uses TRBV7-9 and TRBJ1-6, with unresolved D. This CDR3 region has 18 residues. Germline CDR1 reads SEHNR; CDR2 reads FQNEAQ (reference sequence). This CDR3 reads CSSSLADRGLSYNSPLHF. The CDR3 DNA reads TGTTCCAGCAGCTTAGCGGACCGGGGTTTATCCTATAATTCACCCCTCCACTTT.

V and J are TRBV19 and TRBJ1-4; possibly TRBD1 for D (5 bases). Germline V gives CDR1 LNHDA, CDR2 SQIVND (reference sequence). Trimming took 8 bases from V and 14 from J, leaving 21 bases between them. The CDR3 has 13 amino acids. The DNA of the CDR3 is TGTGCCAGTGCGACGGGGGGGGATGTTTGGCTGTTTTTT. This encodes CASATGGDVWLFF.

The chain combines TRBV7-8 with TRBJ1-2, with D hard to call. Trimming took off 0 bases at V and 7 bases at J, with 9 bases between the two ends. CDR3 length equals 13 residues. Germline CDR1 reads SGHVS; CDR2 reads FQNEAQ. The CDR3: CASSLASGAGYTF. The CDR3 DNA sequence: TGTGCCAGCAGCTTAGCCTCGGGAGCTGGCTACACCTTC.

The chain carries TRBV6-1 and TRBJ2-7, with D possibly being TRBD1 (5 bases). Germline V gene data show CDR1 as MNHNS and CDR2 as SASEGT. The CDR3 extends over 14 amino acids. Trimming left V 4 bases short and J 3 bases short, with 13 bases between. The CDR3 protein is CASSVTTGYYEQYF. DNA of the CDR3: TGTGCCAGCAGTGTCACCACAGGTTACTACGAGCAGTACTTC.

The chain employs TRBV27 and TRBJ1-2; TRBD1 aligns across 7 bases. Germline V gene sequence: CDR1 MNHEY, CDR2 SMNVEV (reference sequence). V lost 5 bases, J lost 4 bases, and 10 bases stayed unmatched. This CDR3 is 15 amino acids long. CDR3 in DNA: TGTGCCAGCAGTCCCCAGGCGCAGGGGGGCTATGGCTACACCTTC. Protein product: CASSPQAQGGYGYTF.

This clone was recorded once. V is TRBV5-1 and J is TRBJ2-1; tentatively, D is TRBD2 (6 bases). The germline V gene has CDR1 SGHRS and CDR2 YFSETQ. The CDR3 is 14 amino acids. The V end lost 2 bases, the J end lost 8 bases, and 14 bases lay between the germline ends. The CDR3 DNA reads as TGCGCCAGCAGCTTCGGACTAAGCCGGGATGAGCAGTTCTTC. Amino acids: CASSFGLSRDEQFF.

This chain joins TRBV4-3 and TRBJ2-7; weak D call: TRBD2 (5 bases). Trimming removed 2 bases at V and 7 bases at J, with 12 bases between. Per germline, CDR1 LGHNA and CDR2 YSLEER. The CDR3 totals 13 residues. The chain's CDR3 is CASSQSEAGEQYF. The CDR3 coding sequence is TGCGCCAGCAGCCAATCGGAGGCGGGTGAGCAGTACTTC.

The CDR3 DNA is TGTGCCAGCAGTTACCGGGACAGGGACGTTGGCATTCAGTACTTC. This codes for CASSYRDRDVGIQYF. The V and J genes are TRBV2 and TRBJ2-4; 9 bases are shared with TRBD1. Germline trimming cut 5 bases from V and 9 bases from J; bases unmatched to any gene: 11. The CDR3 is made up of 15 amino acids. Germline V gives CDR1 SNHLY, CDR2 FYNNEI.

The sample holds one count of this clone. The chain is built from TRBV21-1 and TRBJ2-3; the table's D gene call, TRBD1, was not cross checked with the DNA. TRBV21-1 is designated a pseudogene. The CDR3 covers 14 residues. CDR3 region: CASSNDILTDTQYF. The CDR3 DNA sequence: TGTGCCAGCAGCAATGACATACTCACAGATACGCAGTATTTT.

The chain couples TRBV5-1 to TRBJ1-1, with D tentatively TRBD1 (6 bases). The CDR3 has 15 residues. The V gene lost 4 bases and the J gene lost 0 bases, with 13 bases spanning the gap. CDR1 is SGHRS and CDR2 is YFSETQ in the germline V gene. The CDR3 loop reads CASSQGTSMNTEAFF. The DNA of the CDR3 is TGCGCCAGCAGCCAGGGGACATCCATGAACACTGAAGCTTTCTTT.